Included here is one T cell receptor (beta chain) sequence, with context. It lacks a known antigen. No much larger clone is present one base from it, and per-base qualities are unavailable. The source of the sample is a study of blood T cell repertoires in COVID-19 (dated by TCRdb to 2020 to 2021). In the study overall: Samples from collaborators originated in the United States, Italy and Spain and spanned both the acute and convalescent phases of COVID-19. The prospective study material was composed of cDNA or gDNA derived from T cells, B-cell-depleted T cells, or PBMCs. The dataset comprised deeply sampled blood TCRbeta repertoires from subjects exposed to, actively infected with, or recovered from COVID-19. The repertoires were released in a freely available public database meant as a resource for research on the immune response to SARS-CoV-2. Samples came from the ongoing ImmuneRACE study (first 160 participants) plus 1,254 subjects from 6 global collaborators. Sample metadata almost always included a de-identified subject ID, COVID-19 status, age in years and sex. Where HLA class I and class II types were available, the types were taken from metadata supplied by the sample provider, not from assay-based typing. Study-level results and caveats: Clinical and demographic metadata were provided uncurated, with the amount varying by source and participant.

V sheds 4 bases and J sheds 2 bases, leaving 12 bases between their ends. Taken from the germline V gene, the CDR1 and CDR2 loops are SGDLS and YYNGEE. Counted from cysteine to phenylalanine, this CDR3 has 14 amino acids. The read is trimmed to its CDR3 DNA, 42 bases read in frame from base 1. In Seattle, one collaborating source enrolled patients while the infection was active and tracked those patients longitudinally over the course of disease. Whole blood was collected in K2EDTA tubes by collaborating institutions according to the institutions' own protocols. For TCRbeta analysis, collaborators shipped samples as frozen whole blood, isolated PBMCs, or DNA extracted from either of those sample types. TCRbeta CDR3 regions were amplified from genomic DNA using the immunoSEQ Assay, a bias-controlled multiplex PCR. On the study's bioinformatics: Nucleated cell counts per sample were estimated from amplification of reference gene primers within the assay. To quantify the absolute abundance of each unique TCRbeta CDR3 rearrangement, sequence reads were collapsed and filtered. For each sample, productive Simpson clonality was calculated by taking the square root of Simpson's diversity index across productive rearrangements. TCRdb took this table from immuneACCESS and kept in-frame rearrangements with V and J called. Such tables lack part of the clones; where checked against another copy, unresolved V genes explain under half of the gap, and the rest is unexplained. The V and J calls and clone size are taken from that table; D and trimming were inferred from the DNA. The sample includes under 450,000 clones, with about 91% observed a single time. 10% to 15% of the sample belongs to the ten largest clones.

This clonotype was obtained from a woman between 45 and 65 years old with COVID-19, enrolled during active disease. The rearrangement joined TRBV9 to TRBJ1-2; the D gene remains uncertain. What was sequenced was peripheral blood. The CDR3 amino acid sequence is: CASSPPGVNYGYTF. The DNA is TGTGCCAGCAGCCCGCCCGGGGTAAACTATGGCTACACCTTC. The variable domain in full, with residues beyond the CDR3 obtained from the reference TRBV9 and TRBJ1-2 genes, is DSGVTQTPKHLITATGQRVTLRCSPRSGDLSVYWYQQSLDQGLQFLIQYYNGEERAKGNILERFSAQQFPDLHSELNLSSLELGDSALYFCASSPPGVNYGYTFGSGTRLTVV.